This is a list of T cell receptor beta chains from one sample in a study of cytomegalovirus exposure and HLA in healthy donors. Assay: immunoSEQ multiplex PCR; the TCRdb copy retains only in-frame clones and omits some. The table shows under 95,000 clones, with 94% occurring only once. The sample comprised PBMCs. The source is a woman in her late teens or twenties in good health and CMV-seronegative. The CDR3 runs from the conserved cysteine through the conserved F or W. Each record gives: J gene, clone size, D gene, CDR3 length, V gene, CDR3 DNA, CDR3 protein. A D gene is named only where the DNA matches it firmly. Part of the rows lack a size; the others show once, few, many or a class for expanded clones.

TRBJ1-1 NA TRBD1 12 TRBV2 TGTGCCAGCAGCCGACAGGGGTGGGAAGCTTTCTTT CASSRQGWEAFF
TRBJ2-5 NA NA 14 TRBV5-1 TGCGCCAGCAGTAGAGACAGTACCCAAGAGACCCAGTACTTC CASSRDSTQETQYF
TRBJ1-4 NA TRBD1 14 TRBV6-5 TGTGCCAGCAGACCAGGGGGCGCGAATGAAAAACTGTTTTTT CASRPGGANEKLFF
TRBJ2-7 NA NA 16 TRBV11-2 TGTGCCAGCAGACCTACGAGAGGACACCCCTCCTACGAGCAGTACTTC CASRPTRGHPSYEQYF
TRBJ1-5 once NA 15 TRBV19 TGTGCCAGTAGTATACAGGGCAGTTTTCGGCAGCCCCAGCATTTT CASSIQGSFRQPQHF
TRBJ1-2 NA NA 15 TRBV19 TGTGCCAGTAGTACTGGGGACATCTTTAACTATGGCTACACCTTC CASSTGDIFNYGYTF
TRBJ2-1 once TRBD2 15 TRBV10-2 TGCGCCAGCAAGACTAGCGGGAGTCGTCGGGATGAGCAGTTCTTC CASKTSGSRRDEQFF
TRBJ2-1 once TRBD2 13 TRBV5-1 TGCGCCAGCAGGACTAGCCAGGACAATGAGCAGTTCTTC CASRTSQDNEQFF
TRBJ1-5 NA NA 16 TRBV2 TGTGCCAGCAGTAGGGGGGGGCTTAATAGCAATCAGCCCCAGCATTTT CASSRGGLNSNQPQHF
TRBJ2-3 NA NA 14 TRBV25-1 TGTGCCAGCAGTTCCCATGGGGTAGCGGTTACGCAGTATTTT CASSSHGVAVTQYF
TRBJ1-1 NA NA 15 TRBV6-5 TGTGCCAGCAGTTACTCCCGGGGGTTGGTGACTGAAGCTTTCTTT CASSYSRGLVTEAFF
TRBJ2-7 NA NA 16 TRBV18 TGTGCCAGCTCACTCACGACAGCATCACCCTCCCGCGAGCAGTACTTC CASSLTTASPSREQYF
TRBJ1-2 NA TRBD1 13 TRBV7-6 TGTGCCAGCAGCCCTGACAGGGGGTCTGGCTACACCTTC CASSPDRGSGYTF
TRBJ2-3 NA NA 14 TRBV10-3 TGTGCCATCAGTGAAGGCAGGTACACAGATACGCAGTATTTT CAISEGRYTDTQYF
TRBJ2-2 once TRBD1 18 TRBV9 TGTGCCAGCAGCCACAACGCCGTCACAGGGGGCGCGGTCGGGGAGCTGTTTTTT CASSHNAVTGGAVGELFF
TRBJ1-1 NA NA 15 TRBV7-9 TGTGCCAGCAGCTCTCTTGGAGGAGGGCGGAGGGAAGCTTTCTTT CASSSLGGGRREAFF
TRBJ2-7 NA TRBD2 17 TRBV7-8 TGTGCCAGCAGCGCGGGGGGACTAGCGGGAGCAGGCTACGAGCAGTACTTC CASSAGGLAGAGYEQYF
TRBJ2-1 few NA 11 TRBV20-1 TGCAGTGCCTCCCCTCACAATGAGCAGTTCTTC CSASPHNEQFF
TRBJ1-1 NA NA 14 TRBV12-5 TGTGCTAGTGGTCAGACAGCAAGGGGCACTGAAGCTTTCTTT CASGQTARGTEAFF
TRBJ2-3 once TRBD1 15 TRBV30 TGTGCCTGGAGTTCGGCGACAGGGTGGCCAGATACGCAGTATTTT CAWSSATGWPDTQYF
TRBJ2-7 NA TRBD1 14 TRBV30 TGTGCCTGGAGCCCGGGACAGACCTTCTACGAGCAGTACTTC CAWSPGQTFYEQYF
TRBJ1-1 NA NA 14 TRBV19 TGTGCCAGTACCCGGACAGTTGAGCCCCTTGAAGCTTTCTTT CASTRTVEPLEAFF
TRBJ2-2 NA TRBD2 16 TRBV6-5 TGTGCCAGCAGTTACTCGGAGACTAGCGGTTGGGGGGAGCTGTTTTTT CASSYSETSGWGELFF
TRBJ1-6 NA TRBD1 15 TRBV6-5 TGTGCCAGCACGGACAGGGGGCTTCCCGATTCACCCCTCCACTTT CASTDRGLPDSPLHF
TRBJ2-5 NA NA 13 TRBV30 TGTGCCTGGAGTGTACTCGGGAAAGAGACCCAGTACTTC CAWSVLGKETQYF
TRBJ1-2 NA NA 17 TRBV19 TGTGCCAGTAGTGGGAACCGGGACTTCTCCCGGCGGTATGGCTACACCTTC CASSGNRDFSRRYGYTF
TRBJ2-7 NA NA 12 TRBV10-3 TGTGCCAGCGGGGGACAGGTAAACGAGCAGTACTTC CASGGQVNEQYF
TRBJ2-5 NA TRBD1 16 TRBV11-3 TGTGCCAGCAGCCCAAAGGGACAGGGGCTCGGGGAGACCCAGTACTTC CASSPKGQGLGETQYF
TRBJ1-1 NA TRBD1 17 TRBV5-1 TGCGCCAGCAGCTTGGATCCGGGACAGGGGATGGACACTGAAGCTTTCTTT CASSLDPGQGMDTEAFF
TRBJ1-2 NA NA 15 TRBV2 TGTGCCAGCAGTGTAGGGCAGGGCTTTAACTATGGCTACACCTTC CASSVGQGFNYGYTF
TRBJ2-4 once TRBD2 14 TRBV30 TGTGCCTGGAGTTCGGGCGGGAGTAAAAACATTCAGTACTTC CAWSSGGSKNIQYF
TRBJ1-1 NA NA 13 TRBV30 TGTGCCTGGAGTAAGGCAGGTCGCACTGAAGCTTTCTTT CAWSKAGRTEAFF
TRBJ1-4 NA TRBD1 14 TRBV4-3 TGCGCCAGCAGCCCGGGACAGGGTAATGAAAAACTGTTTTTT CASSPGQGNEKLFF
TRBJ2-2 NA NA 12 TRBV6-1 TGTGCCAGCAGGACTTACAACGGGGAGCTGTTTTTT CASRTYNGELFF
TRBJ2-2 NA NA 12 TRBV7-3 TGTGCCAGCAGCCCTCCCACCGGGGAGCTGTTTTTT CASSPPTGELFF
TRBJ2-7 NA TRBD1 14 TRBV6-5 TGTGCCAGCAGCGACCGGGACAGAGCCTACGAGCAGTACTTC CASSDRDRAYEQYF
TRBJ2-7 NA TRBD1 14 TRBV7-9 TGTGCCAGCAGCCAGACAGGGGGAGCGGTCGAGCAGTACTTC CASSQTGGAVEQYF
TRBJ1-1 NA NA 12 TRBV29-1 TGCAGCGTCATCGAATCAGGGCCTGAAGCTTTCTTT CSVIESGPEAFF
TRBJ2-7 NA NA 14 TRBV7-9 TGTGCCAGCAGCTCCTCTTCGAGCTCCTACGAGCAGTACTTC CASSSSSSSYEQYF
TRBJ1-2 NA TRBD1 13 TRBV5-4 TGTGCCAGCAGCTTCTCGACAGGGGGGGGCTACACCTTC CASSFSTGGGYTF
TRBJ1-3 NA NA 17 TRBV5-1 TGCGCCAGCAGCCCAAATCCCAACCAGGGCTCTGGAAACACCATATATTTT CASSPNPNQGSGNTIYF
TRBJ2-5 once NA 15 TRBV7-8 TGTGCCAGCAGCACGGATCACAGGGATCAAGAGACCCAGTACTTC CASSTDHRDQETQYF
TRBJ2-5 NA TRBD1 15 TRBV7-9 TGTGCCAGCAGCCTAGCGACAGGGGGCCCGGAGACCCAGTACTTC CASSLATGGPETQYF
TRBJ1-1 NA TRBD1 15 TRBV11-3 TGTGCCAGCAGCCTTTTGACAGGGGTTAGCACTGAAGCTTTCTTT CASSLLTGVSTEAFF
TRBJ2-3 NA TRBD2 18 TRBV13 TGTGCCAGCAGCTTAATCACTGTCGGGGGGGCCATTACAGATACGCAGTATTTT CASSLITVGGAITDTQYF
TRBJ1-2 NA NA 14 TRBV10-3 TGTGCCATCAGTCTTACCGGGAAACGATATGGCTACACCTTC CAISLTGKRYGYTF
TRBJ1-1 NA TRBD1 14 TRBV6-1 TGTGCCAGCAGTCCAGGGGGTTTTGACACTGAAGCTTTCTTT CASSPGGFDTEAFF
TRBJ2-1 NA NA 14 TRBV2 TGTGCCAGCACTACAGGACAAGAGTACAATGAGCAGTTCTTC CASTTGQEYNEQFF
TRBJ2-1 NA TRBD2 16 TRBV9 TGTGCCAGCAGCCCTCAGGGACTAGCGGGCCCCAATGAGCAGTTCTTC CASSPQGLAGPNEQFF
TRBJ2-5 NA TRBD2 13 TRBV19 TGTGCCGCCAGCGGGGGTGCACAAGAGACCCAGTACTTC CAASGGAQETQYF
TRBJ2-1 NA TRBD1 16 TRBV2 TGTGCCAGCAGTGAGTCCGGGACAGGGGGCCACAATGAGCAGTTCTTC CASSESGTGGHNEQFF
TRBJ2-1 NA TRBD2 18 TRBV7-8 TGTGCCAGCAGCTTAACGGGACTAGCGGGGGGGCAGTACAATGAGCAGTTCTTC CASSLTGLAGGQYNEQFF
TRBJ2-7 NA TRBD1 15 TRBV28 TGTGCCAGCAGTCCAGGGGACAGGGCCACCTACGAGCAGTACTTC CASSPGDRATYEQYF
TRBJ2-1 NA TRBD2 19 TRBV6-4 TGTGCCAGCAGTCCCATGGGGCAGACTAGCGGGGATGATTACAATGAGCAGTTCTTC CASSPMGQTSGDDYNEQFF
TRBJ2-7 NA TRBD1 14 TRBV6-5 TGTGCCAGCAGTTCAACAGGGGGTTCCTACGAGCAGTACTTC CASSSTGGSYEQYF